Listed here are 12 T cell receptor beta chains from one sample, sequenced in a study of breast tumors, draining lymph nodes, adjacent tissues. TCRdb analysed the multiplex PCR reads with MiXCR anew, one entry per CDR3 protein. In the table there are fewer than 150,000 distinct CDR3 sequences, 20% to 25% of which are singletons. Axillary draining lymph nodes of breast cancer patients supplied the node samples. Sequencing was carried out using axillary lymph node tissue. The receptors come from a female donor with breast cancer. Some clones in this sample may be carry-over from other donors' samples.

V usage is TRBV29-1 and J usage is TRBJ1-1; no clear D gene. Germline CDR1 reads SQVTM; CDR2 reads ANQGSEA. CDR3 length: 11 residues. Trimming removed 6 bases at V and 1 base at J, with 6 bases between. The CDR3 sequence: CSVYGNTEAFF. Written as DNA, the CDR3 is TGCAGCGTCTACGGGAACACTGAAGCTTTCTTT.

The chain links TRBV9 to TRBJ2-1; TRBD2 matches at 7 bases. V shed 0 bases, J shed 2 bases, and the junction held 8 bases outside the gene matches. CDR3 length: 17 residues. The V gene's germline CDR1 is SGDLS and CDR2 YYNGEE. CDR3 residues: CASSVAGGGRAYNEQFF. CDR3 coding DNA: TGTGCCAGCAGCGTAGCAGGTGGTGGGAGGGCCTACAATGAGCAGTTCTTC.

This clonotype was picked up many times. The rearrangement joins TRBV19 to TRBJ2-1; D unresolved. With 8 bases removed from V and 14 bases from J, the gap between germline ends came to 19 bases. The germline gives CDR1 LNHDA, CDR2 SQIVND (reference sequence). The CDR3 is 12 residues long. The CDR3 sequence is CASSELGPVKFF. CDR3 nucleotide sequence: TGTGCCAGTTCCGAGTTGGGCCCAGTTAAGTTCTTC.

J is TRBJ2-7 and V is TRBV28, with D perhaps assigned TRBD1 or TRBD2 (5 bases each). With 6 bases removed from V and 5 bases from J, the gap between germline ends came to 14 bases. This CDR3 comprises 13 residues. Germline V CDR1 and CDR2: MDHEN, SYDVKM. The CDR3 spells CASSPGPTNEQYF. CDR3 DNA sequence: TGTGCCAGCAGCCCGGGACCAACAAACGAGCAGTACTTC.

This clonotype has a count of ten or more. The V call is TRBV24-1, the J call TRBJ2-1, with D unclear. V shed 0 bases and J shed 5 bases, with 16 bases lying between them. The CDR3 length is 17 residues. The germline V gene has CDR1 KGHDR and CDR2 SFDVKD. The CDR3 coding sequence is TGTGCCACCAGTGATTTGAGAAAATCAGGAAAACACAATGAGCAGTTCTTC. Translated, it gives CATSDLRKSGKHNEQFF.

The chain has TRBV3-1 and TRBJ1-5; the D gene is possibly TRBD1 (5 bases). V was trimmed by 4 bases and J by 3 bases, leaving 13 bases between them. Germline loops: CDR1 LGHDT, CDR2 YNNKEL (reference sequence). The CDR3 length is 15 residues. As DNA, the CDR3 is TGTGCCAGCAGCCCTACGTGGGACTCCAATCAGCCCCAGCATTTT. Translated, it gives CASSPTWDSNQPQHF.

Points on this clonotype: Possible read error: a much larger clone is one base away. This chain links TRBV12-3 or TRBV12-4 with TRBJ1-3, with unresolved D. This CDR3 comprises 10 residues. CDR3 DNA sequence: TGTGCCAGCAAGAGTAACACCAAATATTTT. Protein sequence: CASKSNTKYF.

This clonotype was recorded a few times. This rearrangement joins TRBV10-2 to TRBJ2-4; D is perhaps TRBD1 or TRBD2 (6 bases each). V dropped 3 bases and J dropped 3 bases, with 15 bases sitting between them. Germline V gene lookup returns CDR1 WSHSY and CDR2 SAAADI. CDR3 length: 16 amino acids. The CDR3 DNA sequence: TGCGCCAGCAGTGACTGGGGGGCCCGGGGCAAAAACATTCAGTACTTC. Translation gives CASSDWGARGKNIQYF.

In its sample, this clonotype was seen many times. V is TRBV7-9 and J is TRBJ2-5; the match to TRBD1 covers 7 bases. The germline gives CDR1 SEHNR, CDR2 FQNEAQ (reference sequence). V was pared by 8 bases and J by 2 bases, with 5 bases of the junction left unmatched. This CDR3 is 13 amino acids long. The CDR3 coding sequence is TGTGCCAGCCGCGACAGGGCACAAGAGACCCAGTACTTC. Protein: CASRDRAQETQYF.

This chain joins TRBV5-1 and TRBJ2-7; 8 nucleotides align to TRBD2. CDR1 is SGHRS, CDR2 YFSETQ, per germline. This CDR3 region has 14 residues. The V gene end was trimmed by 1 base and the J gene end by 4 bases; junction bases not matched to a gene: 4. The CDR3 here is CASSLRVAGYEQYF. CDR3 sequence (DNA): TGCGCCAGCAGCTTGAGGGTAGCGGGGTACGAGCAGTACTTC.

This clonotype was recorded many times. The V and J genes are TRBV7-9 and TRBJ2-7; D gene ambiguous. CDR3 size: 13 residues. Germline V gene sequence: CDR1 SEHNR, CDR2 FQNEAQ (reference sequence). The germline V and J ends were trimmed by 5 bases and 6 bases, with 14 bases remaining between them. The CDR3 nucleotides read TGTGCCAGCAGCCCACCCTTTTCTATCGAGCAGTACTTC. This encodes CASSPPFSIEQYF.

This clonotype was seen at least ten times. V gene TRBV5-8 combines with J gene TRBJ2-1, with TRBD1 identical over 7 bases. The V gene end was trimmed by 4 bases and the J gene end by 7 bases; junction bases not matched to a gene: 8. The CDR3 has 14 amino acids. Germline V gene sequence: CDR1 SGHTS, CDR2 YDEGEE. CDR3 bases: TGTGCCAGCAGCCCAGGGGGAATCGGGAATGAGCAGTTCTTC. Translating it yields CASSPGGIGNEQFF.